A single sample is the source of the 26 T cell receptor beta chains below, sequenced in a study of T cell repertoires in cytomegalovirus infection (dated by TCRdb to the late 2010s). Sequencing relied on an Illumina HiSeq 1500. The public reads were run again by TCRdb, first through fastp at Q25 and then through MiXCR, and only productive beta chains were kept. CDR3 protein duplicates are merged, each entry listing the most common genes and DNA. The sample table holds 750,000 to 950,000 distinct CDR3 sequences, of which under 35% were seen once. Around 14% of the sample lies in the top ten. The treatment or condition label, read with the paper, signifies: in vitro stimulation with specific CMV peptide epitopes to enrich CMV-specific T cells. No antigen has been assigned to these receptors. The sequencing here drew on cultured CD8+ T cells from PBMCs, taken from culture after CMV antigen stimulation. The receptors were sampled from a human donor in good health (CMV status not recorded). Some clones in this sample may be carry-over from other donors' samples.

This clonotype came up many times. This chain uses TRBV28 with TRBJ2-4; D not certain. Germline CDR1 MDHEN, CDR2 SYDVKM. This CDR3 region has 14 residues. V lost 0 bases and J lost 4, with 7 bases in between. In DNA, the CDR3 is TGTGCCAGCAGTTTATGGGGTGTTAAAAACATTCAGTACTTC. Translation: CASSLWGVKNIQYF.

This clonotype was recorded a few times. The V and J genes are TRBV7-2 and TRBJ2-7; tentative D call: TRBD2 (5 bases). From germline, CDR1 is SGHTA and CDR2 FQGNSA. CDR3 length: 15 residues. V dropped 3 bases and J dropped 6 bases, with 18 bases sitting between them. The CDR3 here is CASSFSGGPAAEQYV. Here the CDR3 DNA reads TGTGCCAGCAGCTTCAGCGGAGGCCCGGCTGCCGAGCAGTACGTC.

This clonotype has a handful of counts. The rearrangement links TRBV19 to TRBJ1-5; 7 bases line up with TRBD1. CDR1 and CDR2 from the germline V gene are LNHDA and SQIVND (reference sequence). Trimming removed 5 bases from V and 0 bases from J; junction bases left unmatched: 16. CDR3 size: 19 residues. The CDR3 here is CASSWASGTEYYSNQPQHF. The CDR3 region has the DNA TGTGCCAGTAGTTGGGCATCCGGGACAGAATATTATAGCAATCAGCCCCAGCATTTT.

This rearrangement joins TRBV5-6 to TRBJ2-7, with D possibly being TRBD2 (6 bases). Germline lookup yields CDR1 SGHDT and CDR2 YYEEEE. The germline V and J ends were trimmed by 0 bases and 0 bases, with 10 bases remaining between them. The CDR3 spans 15 residues. This CDR3 is CASSLVSGYSYEQYF. In DNA, the CDR3 is TGTGCCAGCAGCTTGGTGAGCGGGTACTCCTACGAGCAGTACTTC.

This clonotype was seen a few times. The J gene is TRBJ2-6, the V gene TRBV5-1; no clear D. V dropped 0 bases and J dropped 4 bases, with 5 bases sitting between them. Germline lookup yields CDR1 SGHRS and CDR2 YFSETQ. The CDR3 consists of 14 residues. CDR3 bases: TGCGCCAGCAGCTTGGCAGTCGGGGCCAACGTCCTGACTTTC. This codes for CASSLAVGANVLTF. Looking up the rest from reference TRBV5-1 and TRBJ2-6 gives the full variable domain: KAGVTQTPRYLIKTRGQQVTLSCSPISGHRSVSWYQQTPGQGLQFLFEYFSETQRNKGNFPGRFSGRQFSNSRSEMNVSTLELGDSALYLCASSLAVGANVLTFGAGSRLTVL.

V is TRBV12-5 and J is TRBJ2-1; 12 bases agree with TRBD1. This CDR3 spans 15 amino acids. In germline, CDR1 is LGHNT, CDR2 FRNRAP. V shed 5 bases and J 7 bases; nucleotides not matched to a gene: 6. The CDR3 spells CASGTGTGGGNEQFF. The CDR3 DNA sequence: TGTGCTAGTGGTACCGGGACAGGGGGCGGGAATGAGCAGTTCTTC.

This clonotype has only a few counts. V and J are TRBV19 and TRBJ2-1; perhaps TRBD2 as D (6 bases). The CDR3 covers 11 residues. In germline, CDR1 is LNHDA, CDR2 SQIVND (reference sequence). Trimming shortened V by 3 bases and J by 15 bases, and 12 bases separated the two germline ends. CDR3 nucleotides: TGTGCCAGTAGTATTGGGGGAGGACTGTTCTTC. Its protein is CASSIGGGLFF.

The chain links TRBV6-6 to TRBJ1-2; TRBD1 matches 9 bases. V shed 6 bases and J 4 bases; nucleotides not matched to a gene: 15. The CDR3 is made up of 17 amino acids. Germline V gives CDR1 MNHNY, CDR2 SVGAGI (reference sequence). The CDR3 is CASRPRDRAAPGYGYTF. In DNA, the CDR3 is TGTGCCAGCAGACCTCGGGACAGGGCCGCCCCAGGCTATGGCTACACCTTC.

This clonotype was seen ten or more times. The junction and the germline gene differ at one end; a read error may be behind it. The V call is TRBV7-7, the J call TRBJ2-5, with D perhaps TRBD1 or TRBD2 (5 bases each). Germline CDR1 reads SSHAT; CDR2 reads FNYEAQ (reference sequence). This CDR3 comprises 13 residues. CDR3 in amino acids: CASSRDYQGTQYF. The DNA of the CDR3 is TGTGCTAGCAGCCGAGACTACCAGGGTACCCAGTACTTC.

The rearrangement uses TRBV27 and TRBJ2-2; 9 bases map to TRBD1. V shed 3 bases and J 7 bases; nucleotides not matched to a gene: 9. The CDR3 has 16 residues. Germline lookup yields CDR1 MNHEY and CDR2 SMNVEV (reference sequence). CDR3 protein: CASSFLGTGRGGELFF. The CDR3 DNA reads TGTGCCAGCAGTTTTCTAGGGACAGGGAGAGGCGGGGAGCTGTTTTTT.

This clonotype came up a few times. The V call is TRBV7-2, the J call TRBJ2-2, with D possibly being TRBD2 (5 bases). The V and J ends lost 3 bases and 4 bases respectively, with 15 bases between them. The CDR3 is made up of 16 amino acids. Per the germline V gene, CDR1 is SGHTA and CDR2 is FQGNSA. For the CDR3, the DNA is TGTGCCAGCAGCTTGACAACTAGTTGGGGCACCGGGGAGCTGTTTTTT. Translated, it gives CASSLTTSWGTGELFF. Complete variable domain (other parts from reference TRBV7-2 and TRBJ2-2): GAGVSQSPSNKVTEKGKDVELRCDPISGHTALYWYRQSLGQGLEFLIYFQGNSAPDKSGLPSDRFSAERTGGSVSTLTIQRTQQEDSAVYLCASSLTTSWGTGELFFGEGSRLTVL.

This chain connects TRBV27 to TRBJ2-2; no clear D gene. The germline CDR1 and CDR2 sequences are MNHEY and SMNVEV (reference sequence). The ends were cut back, 6 bases at V and 0 bases at J, with 14 bases in the middle. This CDR3 contains 16 residues. CDR3 nucleotides: TGTGCCAGCAGGCCGACCCAAAGAACGAACACCGGGGAGCTGTTTTTT. Translating gives CASRPTQRTNTGELFF.

This clonotype was observed a few times. V and J are TRBV7-9 and TRBJ2-7; D assignment may be TRBD1 or TRBD2 (5 bases each). Trimming took 5 bases from V and 0 from J, leaving 14 bases between them. Germline values: CDR1 SEHNR, CDR2 FQNEAQ (reference sequence). The length of the CDR3 is 15 residues. The CDR3 protein is CASSPPGPDSYEQYF. The CDR3 DNA follows: TGTGCCAGCAGCCCGCCGGGGCCGGACTCCTACGAGCAGTACTTC.

This clonotype was counted a few times. CDR3 in amino acids: CASSLVLAGANNEQFF. CDR3 DNA: TGTGCCAGCAGCTTAGTGTTAGCGGGGGCGAACAATGAGCAGTTCTTC. This chain uses TRBV7-6 with TRBJ2-1, with 9 bases identical to TRBD2. V was pared by 1 base and J by 5 bases, with 6 bases of the junction left unmatched. CDR3 length: 16 amino acids. In germline, CDR1 is SGHVS, CDR2 FNYEAQ.

V gene TRBV7-9 combines with J gene TRBJ2-5, with D uncertain. The V and J ends lost 3 bases and 5 bases respectively, with 13 bases between them. This CDR3 spans 14 amino acids. Germline loops: CDR1 SEHNR, CDR2 FQNEAQ (reference sequence). The CDR3 here is CASSLTTPDETQYF. The CDR3 DNA reads as TGTGCCAGCAGCTTGACGACCCCCGACGAGACCCAGTACTTC.

As to this clonotype: This clone may be a read error of a much larger clone one base away. V usage is TRBV7-2 and J usage is TRBJ1-2; a possible D gene is TRBD1 (5 bases). Germline V lookup: CDR1 SGHTA, CDR2 FQGNSA. Trimming pared 2 bases from V and 2 bases from J, leaving 9 bases between. There are 14 residues in the CDR3. The CDR3 DNA reads as TGTGCCAGCAGCTTACCACAGGAGAACTATGGCTACACCTTC. Amino acid sequence: CASSLPQENYGYTF. The whole variable domain, filled in from reference TRBV7-2 and TRBJ1-2, reads GAGVSQSPSNKVTEKGKDVELRCDPISGHTALYWYRQSLGQGLEFLIYFQGNSAPDKSGLPSDRFSAERTGGSVSTLTIQRTQQEDSAVYLCASSLPQENYGYTFGSGTRLTVV.

The table lists this clonotype with many counts. The chain carries TRBV7-9 and TRBJ2-7, with TRBD1 as a possible D gene (6 bases). The CDR3 runs 15 residues. The germline CDR1 and CDR2 sequences are SEHNR and FQNEAQ (reference sequence). V was pared by 5 bases and J by 4 bases, with 18 bases between. The CDR3 spells CASSNQDSFSYEQYF. DNA of the CDR3: TGTGCCAGCAGCAACCAGGACAGTTTTTCTTACGAGCAGTACTTC. Supplemented by reference TRBV7-9 and TRBJ2-7, the full variable domain reads DTGVSQNPRHKITKRGQNVTFRCDPISEHNRLYWYRQTLGQGPEFLTYFQNEAQLEKSRLLSDRFSAERPKGSFSTLEIQRTEQGDSAMYLCASSNQDSFSYEQYFGPGTRLTVT.

The V and J genes are TRBV6-5 and TRBJ2-1; 10 bases fit TRBD2. This CDR3 is 14 amino acids long. The trim removed 2 bases at V and 9 bases at J, leaving 4 bases unmatched. Germline-derived CDR1 and CDR2 are MNHEY and SVGAGI. DNA for the CDR3: TGTGCCAGCAGTTACGCTAGCGGGGGCGTTGAGCAGTTCTTC. Translation gives CASSYASGGVEQFF.

The chain is built from TRBV12-5 and TRBJ2-3; TRBD2 agrees at 8 bases. CDR1 is LGHNT and CDR2 is FRNRAP in the germline V gene. The V and J ends lost 3 bases and 3 bases, in that order; junction bases with no gene match: 14. The CDR3 length is 18 residues. This CDR3 is CASGFIVERLARTDTQYF. The CDR3 DNA reads TGTGCTAGTGGTTTTATCGTCGAAAGACTAGCGAGGACAGATACGCAGTATTTT.

This chain uses TRBV6-6 with TRBJ1-4; D is unresolved. The CDR3 loop spans 14 amino acids. Per the germline V gene, CDR1 is MNHNY and CDR2 is SVGAGI (reference sequence). The V and J ends lost 6 bases and 7 bases respectively, with 15 bases between them. This CDR3 reads CASSLFRLSEKLFF. CDR3 in DNA: TGTGCCAGCAGCCTTTTCCGCCTGAGTGAAAAACTGTTTTTT.

This clonotype was seen just once. The J gene is TRBJ1-2, the V gene TRBV6-5; D ambiguous. This CDR3 is 13 amino acids long. CDR1 MNHEY and CDR2 SVGAGI come from the germline V gene. The V and J ends lost 6 bases and 7 bases respectively, with 15 bases between them. DNA for the CDR3: TGTGCCAGCAGGGGCAGCGAAATACTTGGCTACACCTTC. This sequence encodes CASRGSEILGYTF.

V is TRBV7-9 and J is TRBJ1-2; D is unclear. V was cut by 1 base and J by 4 bases, with 13 bases left in between. The CDR3 extends over 15 amino acids. Germline-derived CDR1 and CDR2 are SEHNR and FQNEAQ (reference sequence). The CDR3 sequence: CASSLGGGSIYGYTF. CDR3 bases: TGTGCCAGCAGCTTAGGGGGAGGCTCGATCTATGGCTACACCTTC.

This clonotype has only a few counts. The rearrangement joins TRBV20-1 to TRBJ2-1, with D unclear. Trimming shortened V by 2 bases and J by 5 bases, and 10 bases separated the two germline ends. The CDR3 extends over 13 amino acids. Germline values: CDR1 DFQATT, CDR2 SNEGSKA (reference sequence). The CDR3 sequence is CSARLVDHNEQFF. CDR3 sequence (DNA): TGCAGTGCTAGACTAGTTGATCACAATGAGCAGTTCTTC.

V gene TRBV28 combines with J gene TRBJ1-2; no clear D gene. This CDR3 region has 14 residues. The germline V gene encodes CDR1 MDHEN and CDR2 SYDVKM. V was clipped by 5 bases and J by 4 bases, with 14 bases between them. CDR3 loop: CASSPADESYGYTF. The CDR3 region has the DNA TGTGCCAGCAGTCCCGCGGACGAGTCCTATGGCTACACCTTC.

This chain joins TRBV15 and TRBJ2-7; D unresolved. This CDR3 region has 14 residues. Trimming left V 0 bases short and J 5 bases short, with 11 bases between. Germline V lookup: CDR1 LNHNV, CDR2 YYDKDF (reference sequence). CDR3 amino acids: CATSREALSDEQYF. The CDR3 DNA reads as TGTGCCACCAGCAGAGAAGCACTAAGCGACGAGCAGTACTTC.

With regard to this clonotype: This may be a read error: a much more frequent sequence differs by one nucleotide. V is TRBV7-6 and J is TRBJ1-1, with TRBD1 as a possible D gene (6 bases). The CDR3 is made up of 15 amino acids. Germline loops: CDR1 SGHVS, CDR2 FNYEAQ. CDR3 in DNA: TGTGCCGGCAGCTTAGGGGACATGATGAACACTGAAGCTTTCTTT. Its translation is CAGSLGDMMNTEAFF. The full variable domain, with the rest looked up from reference TRBV7-6 and TRBJ1-1, is GAGVSQSPRYKVTKRGQDVALRCDPISGHVSLYWYRQALGQGPEFLTYFNYEAQQDKSGLPNDRFSAERPEGSISTLTIQRTEQRDSAMYRCAGSLGDMMNTEAFFGQGTRLTVV.